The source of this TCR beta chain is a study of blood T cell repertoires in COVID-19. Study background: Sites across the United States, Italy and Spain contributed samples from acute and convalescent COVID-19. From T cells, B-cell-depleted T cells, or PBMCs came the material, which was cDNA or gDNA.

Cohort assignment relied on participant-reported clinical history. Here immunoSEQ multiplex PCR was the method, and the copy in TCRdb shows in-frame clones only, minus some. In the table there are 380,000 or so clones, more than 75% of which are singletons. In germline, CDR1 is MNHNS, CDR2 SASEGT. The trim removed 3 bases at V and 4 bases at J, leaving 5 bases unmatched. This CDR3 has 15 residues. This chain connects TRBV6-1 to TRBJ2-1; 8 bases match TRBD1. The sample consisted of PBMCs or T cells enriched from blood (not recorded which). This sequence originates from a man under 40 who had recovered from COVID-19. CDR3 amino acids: CASSDRGLYYNEQFF. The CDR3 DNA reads TGTGCCAGCAGTGACAGGGGGCTGTATTACAATGAGCAGTTCTTC.